Described below is a single T cell receptor (beta chain) sequence and its context. This sample is drawn from a study of blood T cell repertoires in COVID-19. Germline-derived CDR1 and CDR2 are MNHEY and SMNVEV (reference sequence). The CDR3 runs 16 residues. Trimming took 5 bases from V and 0 from J, leaving 16 bases between them. In assigning cohorts, the study relied on participant-reported clinical history. Original processing notes: Estimation of nucleated cell counts relied on the amplification of reference gene primers. Clones were read by immunoSEQ multiplex PCR, and TCRdb kept only the in-frame ones, dropping some. D and trimming come from the DNA, and the V and J calls and clone size come from that table. The sample comprises roughly 68,000 clones, more than 80% of which are singletons, and 3.5% to 4% rests with the top ten.

Sequencing was performed on PBMCs or T cells enriched from blood (not recorded which). The source is a woman aged 35 to 49 with acute COVID-19. V and J are TRBV27 and TRBJ1-1; TRBD1 is a possible D gene (5 bases). The CDR3, as DNA: TGTGCCAGCAGTCGGACACCGGTTGATATGAACACTGAAGCTTTCTTT. It codes for CASSRTPVDMNTEAFF.